A selection of T cell receptor beta chains follows, all from one sample in a study of patients and donors after allogeneic stem cell transplantation. TCRdb ran MiXCR on the RT-PCR reads and lists one entry per CDR3 protein. The data show some 880,000 distinct CDR3 sequences, with about 20% seen just once and roughly 6% held by the top ten. The sequencing sample was made of blood, either unsorted or a sorted T cell fraction (not recorded which). The receptors stem from a human donor who was either an allogeneic HSCT recipient or a stem cell or donor lymphocyte infusion donor (not recorded which). It is not recorded whose cells these are; they may come from a transplant donor. Both conserved end residues are part of each CDR3.

V: TRBV2; J: TRBJ2-2; length: 14; CDR3: CASFKDANTGELFF
V: TRBV29-1; J: TRBJ1-1; length: 15; CDR3: CSVPLGDIRNTEAFF
V: TRBV20-1; J: TRBJ2-5; length: 14; CDR3: CSAISGGAEETQYF
V: TRBV2; J: TRBJ1-5; length: 17; CDR3: CASRGQGMGPFNQPQHF
V: TRBV7-7; J: TRBJ2-3; length: 13; CDR3: CASSSRGAGTQYF
V: TRBV2; J: TRBJ2-1; length: 16; CDR3: CASSPQGLAGGNEQFF
V: TRBV20-1; J: TRBJ2-1; length: 14; CDR3: CSAKSGLAGDEQFF
V: TRBV20-1; J: TRBJ1-2; length: 11; CDR3: CSARDRTGYTF
V: TRBV4-1; J: TRBJ1-5; length: 13; CDR3: CASSQLEERPQHF
V: TRBV7-9; J: TRBJ2-7; length: 14; CDR3: CASSLVDYPYEQYF
V: TRBV12-3/TRBV12-4; J: TRBJ2-7; length: 14; CDR3: CASTSGSPHYEQYF
V: TRBV4-1; J: TRBJ1-2; length: 14; CDR3: CASSQGDRWDGYTF
V: TRBV20-1; J: TRBJ1-5; length: 14; CDR3: CSARVDRKNQPQHF
V: TRBV15; J: TRBJ1-4; length: 14; CDR3: CATSRGRVGEKLFF
V: TRBV7-2; J: TRBJ2-5; length: 16; CDR3: CASSLFTAGGGETQYF
V: TRBV20-1; J: TRBJ2-5; length: 14; CDR3: CSAALAGGGETQYF
V: TRBV12-3/TRBV12-4; J: TRBJ2-1; length: 16; CDR3: CASSPLAGSSYNEQFF
V: TRBV9; J: TRBJ2-3; length: 14; CDR3: CASSIGLLRDTQYF
V: TRBV27; J: TRBJ2-1; length: 13; CDR3: CATGLDIYNEQFF
V: TRBV7-2; J: TRBJ2-1; length: 16; CDR3: CASSLLVAGGYNEQFF
V: TRBV20-1; J: TRBJ2-2; length: 15; CDR3: CSAPRLAGGFGELFF
V: TRBV4-1; J: TRBJ1-3; length: 16; CDR3: CASSQGPGAVGNTIYF
V: TRBV2; J: TRBJ2-5; length: 13; CDR3: CASNTVRQETQYF
V: TRBV5-4; J: TRBJ2-1; length: 16; CDR3: CASSLASSGGYNEQFF
V: TRBV5-5; J: TRBJ1-5; length: 17; CDR3: CASSPGQGIGSNQPQHF
V: TRBV5-1; J: TRBJ1-6; length: 11; CDR3: CASSLGLGLHF
V: TRBV6-1; J: TRBJ2-7; length: 15; CDR3: CATRTGDRGFNEQYF
V: TRBV10-3; J: TRBJ1-2; length: 14; CDR3: CAIRMTRANYGYTF
V: TRBV20-1; J: TRBJ2-1; length: 11; CDR3: CSASARNEQFF
V: TRBV12-3/TRBV12-4; J: TRBJ1-2; length: 15; CDR3: CASSPIRRGEGGYTF
V: TRBV2; J: TRBJ2-2; length: 18; CDR3: CASSVGSPGPPNTGELFF
V: TRBV7-8; J: TRBJ2-3; length: 16; CDR3: CASSFIAGGQGDTQYF
V: TRBV6-2/TRBV6-3; J: TRBJ2-2; length: 14; CDR3: CASSYSLYTGELFF
V: TRBV5-1; J: TRBJ2-5; length: 16; CDR3: CASSFLAGPYQETQYF
V: TRBV12-3/TRBV12-4; J: TRBJ1-6; length: 14; CDR3: CASSLGARASPLHF
V: TRBV12-3/TRBV12-4; J: TRBJ2-7; length: 16; CDR3: CASSPGQGIDIYEQYF
V: TRBV15; J: TRBJ2-7; length: 14; CDR3: CATSYAGISYEQYF
V: TRBV4-1; J: TRBJ1-2; length: 16; CDR3: CASSQDRTGARGGYTF
V: TRBV2; J: TRBJ1-1; length: 15; CDR3: CASSGTGALNTEAFF
V: TRBV7-9; J: TRBJ1-6; length: 14; CDR3: CASSLSQGEAPLHF
V: TRBV30; J: TRBJ1-2; length: 13; CDR3: CAWSSQEYYGYTF
V: TRBV9; J: TRBJ1-1; length: 14; CDR3: CASSVVGTNTEAFF
V: TRBV4-3; J: TRBJ1-1; length: 15; CDR3: CASSLNRDMNTEAFF
V: TRBV11-2; J: TRBJ2-1; length: 15; CDR3: CASSWASGGLNEQFF
V: TRBV6-1; J: TRBJ2-3; length: 13; CDR3: CASRSYSTDTQYF
V: TRBV5-1; J: TRBJ2-3; length: 14; CDR3: CASSLAAPPDTQYF
V: TRBV6-2/TRBV6-3; J: TRBJ2-7; length: 17; CDR3: CASSYGPRDRGRLEQYF
V: TRBV12-3/TRBV12-4; J: TRBJ1-3; length: 13; CDR3: CASSPDSGNTIYF
V: TRBV19; J: TRBJ1-1; length: 15; CDR3: CASNSVDRGRSEAFF